There are a few counts of the clone carrying this T cell receptor beta chain. What it binds is unknown. Every sampled donor was Caucasian and healthy. This entry is derived from a study of identical twins. Notes on the study in general: Weaker excess sharing between twins was seen in beta out-of-frame sequences.

The germline CDR1 and CDR2 sequences are SGHAT and FQDESV (reference sequence). This CDR3 comprises 18 residues. V gave up 2 bases and J gave up 0 bases, with 17 bases separating them. Template switching introduced a universal primer site, and the cDNA bore unique molecular identifiers. TCRdb fed the 5' RACE reads into MiXCR, producing one record per CDR3 protein. The data hold approximately 600,000 distinct CDR3 sequences, with just over 7% observed a single time. These data also formed part of another study, on yellow fever vaccine responses in identical twins.

This sequence joins TRBV11-1 and TRBJ2-1; tentative D call: TRBD2 (9 bases). The sequence derives from a woman under 30 in good health. Material: PBMCs. The CDR3 sequence: CASSLKLAGTGSYNEQFF. For the CDR3, the DNA is TGTGCCAGCAGCTTAAAGCTAGCGGGGACAGGCTCCTACAATGAGCAGTTCTTC.